The sequence of this T cell receptor (beta chain) was determined in a study of blood T cell dynamics during melanoma immunotherapy. Across the whole study: First-line therapy was either pembrolizumab or nivolumab with ipilimumab for metastatic melanoma.

CDR3 length: 13 amino acids. Deletions cut 0 bases from V and 7 bases from J, with 4 bases between. CDR1 MNHEY and CDR2 SVGAGI come from the germline V gene. This clone was recorded a few times. Time point given: pre-treatment baseline. Blood was drawn before treatment and at week 3 after checkpoint blockade. Response was assessed by RECIST 1.1 at 12 weeks, except a couple of rapid progressors. The repertoire was sequenced with immunoSEQ multiplex PCR; TCRdb's copy has only in-frame clones and lacks some. The repertoire has some 14,000 clones, 65% to 90% of them found once; the top ten carry 6%. The source was blood, collected from a patient treated with checkpoint blockade. This clonotype was sampled from a human donor with melanoma. V gene TRBV6-5 combines with J gene TRBJ1-6; D gene unclear. CDR3 protein: CASSYSDNSPLHF. DNA for the CDR3: TGTGCCAGCAGTTACTCCGACAATTCACCCCTCCACTTT.